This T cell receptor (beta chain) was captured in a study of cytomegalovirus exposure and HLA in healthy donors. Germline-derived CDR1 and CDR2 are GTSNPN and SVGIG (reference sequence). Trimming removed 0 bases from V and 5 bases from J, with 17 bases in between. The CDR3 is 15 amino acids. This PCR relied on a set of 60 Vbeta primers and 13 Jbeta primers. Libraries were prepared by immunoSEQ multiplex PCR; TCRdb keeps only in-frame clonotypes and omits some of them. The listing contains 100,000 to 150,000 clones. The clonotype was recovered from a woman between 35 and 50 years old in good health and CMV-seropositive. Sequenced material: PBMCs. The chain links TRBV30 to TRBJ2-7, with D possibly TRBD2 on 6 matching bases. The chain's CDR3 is CAWSVLLPGRNEQYF. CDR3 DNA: TGTGCCTGGAGTGTACTCCTCCCAGGGAGGAACGAGCAGTACTTC.